These 6 T cell receptor beta chains share one sample of origin, sequenced in a study of T-cell reconstitution after alpha-beta-depleted transplantation in children. Molecular barcoding with unique molecular identifiers was used for the TCRbeta library. MiXCR was run by TCRdb on the PCR reads, yielding one entry per CDR3 protein. The sample lists approximately 520,000 distinct CDR3 sequences; 9.5% to 12% were seen once. Sample: PBMCs, mostly from graft donor cells, taken 180 days after TCRalphabeta/CD19-depleted stem cell transplant. All receptors come from a female patient aged 2 to 10 who had a stem cell transplant for aplastic anemia, so the T cells may come from the graft donor.

This clonotype came up a few times. This rearrangement joins TRBV5-1 to TRBJ2-3; TRBD2 aligns across 10 bases. The germline gives CDR1 SGHRS, CDR2 YFSETQ. The CDR3 is 16 amino acids. Losses at the gene ends were 4 bases for V and 2 bases for J; bases not matched to a gene: 7. The CDR3 DNA follows: TGCGCCAGCAGCCTAGCGGGAGATGATAACACAGATACGCAGTATTTT. It yields the protein CASSLAGDDNTDTQYF.

In its sample, this clonotype was seen a few times. The V gene is TRBV7-2, the J gene TRBJ1-5; weak D call: TRBD1 (5 bases). V was pared by 5 bases and J by 3 bases, with 14 bases between. Germline V lookup: CDR1 SGHTA, CDR2 FQGNSA. CDR3 length: 15 amino acids. CDR3 DNA sequence: TGTGCCAGCAGCCCTCAAGCGGGGGTCAATCAGCCCCAGCATTTT. As protein: CASSPQAGVNQPQHF.

A few counts support this clonotype. V usage is TRBV7-2 and J usage is TRBJ2-1; 9 bases are a match to TRBD1. The germline V gene has CDR1 SGHTA and CDR2 FQGNSA. CDR3 length: 15 residues. Trimming at V came to 5 bases and at J to 4 bases, leaving 6 bases not matched to a gene. The CDR3 here is CASSPWTGEYNEQFF. CDR3 DNA sequence: TGTGCCAGCAGCCCCTGGACAGGGGAGTACAATGAGCAGTTCTTC.

In its sample, this clonotype was seen many times. The chain joins TRBV7-9 to TRBJ1-2; D uncertain. This CDR3 region has 12 residues. The germline CDR1 and CDR2 sequences are SEHNR and FQNEAQ (reference sequence). The V end was cut by 1 base, the J end by 5 bases, with 5 bases between. CDR3 in amino acids: CASSLGAYGYTF. DNA for the CDR3: TGTGCCAGCAGCTTAGGGGCATATGGCTACACCTTC.

The sample holds a few counts of this clonotype. The V call is TRBV28, the J call TRBJ1-4; no firm D call. The CDR3 runs to 13 residues. V gave up 7 bases and J gave up 8 bases, with 14 bases separating them. Looked up from germline, CDR1 is MDHEN and CDR2 is SYDVKM. The CDR3, as DNA: TGTGCCAGCACTACAGTGGCCGGCGAAAAACTGTTTTTT. Its translation is CASTTVAGEKLFF. Based on the CDR3 plus reference TRBV28 and TRBJ1-4, the full variable domain is DVKVTQSSRYLVKRTGEKVFLECVQDMDHENMFWYRQDPGLGLRLIYFSYDVKMKEKGDIPEGYSVSREKKERFSLILESASTNQTSMYLCASTTVAGEKLFFGSGTQLSVL.

The gene calls are TRBV4-2 and TRBJ2-7, with 8 nucleotides matching TRBD2. Looked up from germline, CDR1 is LGHNA and CDR2 is YNFKEQ. CDR3 size: 15 residues. The V segment lost 5 bases and the J segment 5 bases; nucleotides outside the gene matches: 11. The CDR3 DNA follows: TGTGCCAGCAGCTATCGACCGACTAGCGAGGACGAGCAGTACTTC. Translating it yields CASSYRPTSEDEQYF.